Below are 13 T cell receptor beta chains sequenced from a single sample in a study of cytomegalovirus exposure and HLA in healthy donors. With 60 Vbeta and 13 Jbeta primers, the PCR was carried out. TCRdb's copy holds only in-frame clones and misses some; the assay was immunoSEQ multiplex PCR. The profile covers about 140,000 clones, with roughly 70% appearing a single time and 6% to 8.5% taken by the ten largest. Sequencing was performed on PBMCs. The receptors come from a man in his thirties or forties in good health and CMV-seronegative.

This clone turned up a few times. The chain couples TRBV29-1 to TRBJ1-5, with 7 positions matching TRBD1. CDR1 SQVTM and CDR2 ANQGSEA come from the germline V gene. J lost 5 bases, V lost 4 bases, and 2 bases had no gene match. This CDR3 contains 12 residues. The CDR3 spells CSVAQGDQPQHF. CDR3 nucleotides: TGCAGCGTTGCTCAGGGGGATCAGCCCCAGCATTTT.

This clone was detected only once. The V gene is TRBV15, the J gene TRBJ1-2, with D maybe TRBD1 (6 bases). The CDR3 extends over 16 amino acids. The V and J ends lost 7 bases and 7 bases respectively, with 25 bases between them. The germline V gene has CDR1 LNHNV and CDR2 YYDKDF (reference sequence). CDR3 sequence reads: CATTYVGALLRGGYTF. The DNA of the CDR3 is TGTGCCACCACCTATGTGGGGGCCCTCCTGAGGGGTGGCTACACCTTC.

V and J are TRBV9 and TRBJ2-1, with TRBD2 matching over 9 bases. CDR1 SGDLS and CDR2 YYNGEE come from the germline V gene. The ends lost 0 bases at V and 3 bases at J; junction bases unmatched: 4. The CDR3 is 16 residues long. CDR3 coding DNA: TGTGCCAGCAGCGTAGGAGGCGGGAGGGGCTACAATGAGCAGTTCTTC. Protein: CASSVGGGRGYNEQFF. Full variable domain (missing parts from reference TRBV9 and TRBJ2-1): DSGVTQTPKHLITATGQRVTLRCSPRSGDLSVYWYQQSLDQGLQFLIQYYNGEERAKGNILERFSAQQFPDLHSELNLSSLELGDSALYFCASSVGGGRGYNEQFFGPGTRLTVL.

The chain couples TRBV29-1 to TRBJ2-1; the D gene is possibly TRBD2 (5 bases). CDR3 length equals 12 residues. The germline V gene encodes CDR1 SQVTM and CDR2 ANQGSEA. Trimming stripped 7 bases from V and 6 bases from J, with 13 bases between. The CDR3 spells CSAEASVNEQFF. The CDR3 nucleotides are TGCAGCGCGGAGGCTAGTGTCAATGAGCAGTTCTTC.

This clone was counted a few times. The gene calls are TRBV29-1 and TRBJ2-1; TRBD2 aligns across 10 bases. CDR1 SQVTM and CDR2 ANQGSEA come from the germline V gene. The CDR3 length is 14 residues. Trimming took 7 bases from V and 4 from J; bases not matched to a gene: 7. Here the CDR3 DNA reads TGCAGCGGGCTAGCGGGAGTCAGTTACAATGAGCAGTTCTTC. It codes for CSGLAGVSYNEQFF.

As to this clone: The same CDR3 is also encoded by other DNA sequences in this sample. J is TRBJ2-7 and V is TRBV28, with 10 bases aligning to TRBD1. Germline trimming cut 4 bases from V and 3 bases from J; bases unmatched to any gene: 3. Germline V gene data show CDR1 as MDHEN and CDR2 as SYDVKM. The CDR3 has 14 amino acids. The CDR3: CASSSGTGVYEQYF. CDR3 sequence (DNA): TGTGCCAGCAGTTCCGGGACAGGGGTCTACGAGCAGTACTTC.

This rearrangement joins TRBV28 to TRBJ2-7; D possibly corresponds to TRBD2 (6 bases). Germline CDR1 and CDR2: MDHEN and SYDVKM. V was trimmed by 3 bases and J by 6 bases, leaving 9 bases between them. The CDR3 is 12 amino acids. The CDR3 nucleotides read TGTGCCAGCAGTTTTTCCGGGGGCGAGCAGTACTTC. Translated: CASSFSGGEQYF.

The chain joins TRBV18 to TRBJ1-1, with D hard to call. Germline-derived CDR1 and CDR2 are KGHSH and LQKENI. The CDR3 spans 14 residues. Between the trimmed V and J ends, which lost 3 bases and 1 base, there was a span of 9 bases. CDR3 coding DNA: TGTGCCAGCTCACCCCGACGGGGGAACACTGAAGCTTTCTTT. This encodes CASSPRRGNTEAFF.

This clone is medium-sized within its sample. The rearrangement joins TRBV10-3 to TRBJ2-3; TRBD2 matches 7 bases. Germline CDR1 and CDR2: ENHRY and SYGVKD. Germline trimming cut 5 bases from V and 2 bases from J; bases unmatched to any gene: 10. CDR3 length equals 16 residues. The CDR3, as DNA: TGTGCCATCAGTTTCCGGGAGGACACCACCACAGATACGCAGTATTTT. Amino acids: CAISFREDTTTDTQYF.

The chain recombines TRBV28 with TRBJ2-1; 11 nucleotides match TRBD1. After removal of 6 bases from V and 8 bases from J, the junction contained 12 bases not matched to a gene. The CDR3 is 16 amino acids. Germline V gene sequence: CDR1 MDHEN, CDR2 SYDVKM. CDR3 amino acids: CASSPFGQGARDEQFF. The CDR3 DNA follows: TGTGCCAGCAGCCCCTTCGGACAGGGGGCTAGGGATGAGCAGTTCTTC. The complete variable domain, with remaining parts taken from reference TRBV28 and TRBJ2-1, reads DVKVTQSSRYLVKRTGEKVFLECVQDMDHENMFWYRQDPGLGLRLIYFSYDVKMKEKGDIPEGYSVSREKKERFSLILESASTNQTSMYLCASSPFGQGARDEQFFGPGTRLTVL.

V gene TRBV6-1 combines with J gene TRBJ2-3, with D possibly TRBD2 on 5 matching bases. V was shortened by 5 bases and J by 6 bases, with 9 bases between the two germline ends. Germline V gene lookup returns CDR1 MNHNS and CDR2 SASEGT. The CDR3 extends over 12 amino acids. This CDR3 is CASSWGADTQYF. Here the CDR3 DNA reads TGTGCCAGCAGTTGGGGAGCGGATACGCAGTATTTT.

V gene TRBV5-1 combines with J gene TRBJ2-5; no reliable D call. V lost 4 bases, J lost 2 bases, and 6 bases lay in between. The CDR3 has 12 residues. CDR1 and CDR2 (germline): SGHRS, YFSETQ. DNA for the CDR3: TGCGCCAGCAGCCTAAGTCAAGAGACCCAGTACTTC. This sequence encodes CASSLSQETQYF.

This rearrangement joins TRBV19 to TRBJ1-4, with D perhaps TRBD1 (5 bases). Per germline, CDR1 LNHDA and CDR2 SQIVND (reference sequence). This CDR3 has 15 residues. The ends were cut back, 1 base at V and 5 bases at J, with 11 bases in the middle. The CDR3 spells CASSIAAGQNEKLFF. The DNA of the CDR3 is TGTGCCAGTAGTATAGCGGCAGGGCAGAATGAAAAACTGTTTTTT.